The 28 T cell receptor beta chains below all came from one sample that was sequenced in a study of cytomegalovirus exposure and HLA in healthy donors. PCR amplification relied on 60 Vbeta primers (plus 13 Jbeta primers). Some clones are missing from TCRdb's copy, which holds only in-frame ones; the method was immunoSEQ multiplex PCR. The table records some 150,000 clones, roughly four fifths of them present only once. The specimen sequenced was PBMCs. The receptors come from a human donor in good health.

The chain is built from TRBV10-2 and TRBJ2-2; D is perhaps TRBD2 (5 bases). Trimming removed 8 bases at V and 5 bases at J, with 15 bases between. The CDR3 loop spans 14 amino acids. Germline-derived CDR1 and CDR2 are WSHSY and SAAADI. CDR3 in amino acids: CASHPGGATGELFF. The CDR3 DNA is TGCGCCAGCCACCCCGGAGGAGCGACCGGGGAGCTGTTTTTT.

V and J are TRBV11-3 and TRBJ2-2, with a possible D match to TRBD2 (6 bases). Germline V gene sequence: CDR1 SGHNT, CDR2 YENEEA. The V end was cut by 1 base, the J end by 6 bases, with 12 bases between. The CDR3 is 15 amino acids. The CDR3 nucleotides read TGTGCCAGCAGCTTAGTTCGCGGGAATGCCGGGGAGCTGTTTTTT. Translating gives CASSLVRGNAGELFF.

V usage is TRBV7-3 and J usage is TRBJ2-7; 11 bases are shared with TRBD2. The CDR3 sequence is 16 residues long. Germline CDR1 and CDR2: SGHTA and FQGTGA. The junction had 5 bases not matched to a gene; V was cut back by 2 bases and J by 2 bases. The DNA of the CDR3 is TGTGCCAGCAGCTTATTGACTAGCGGGGTCACCTACGAGCAGTACTTC. It codes for CASSLLTSGVTYEQYF.

Details on this clone: An end of the junction does not agree with germline; a read error may underlie this. This sequence joins TRBV2 and TRBJ1-2; tentatively, D is TRBD1 (5 bases). The length of the CDR3 is 14 residues. Germline V gene data show CDR1 as SNHLY and CDR2 as FYNNEI. CDR3 sequence: CASPGETAFYGYPF. CDR3 sequence (DNA): TGTGCCAGCCCGGGAGAGACAGCCTTCTATGGCTACCCCTTC.

This rearrangement joins TRBV7-9 to TRBJ2-3; 7 bases map to TRBD1. The trim removed 3 bases at V and 4 bases at J, leaving 7 bases unmatched. This CDR3 comprises 15 residues. Germline V CDR1 and CDR2: SEHNR, FQNEAQ (reference sequence). Written as DNA, the CDR3 is TGTGCCAGCAGCTTGACAGGGATCGCCTCAGATACGCAGTATTTT. It yields the protein CASSLTGIASDTQYF.

The rearrangement links TRBV6-6 to TRBJ2-1; 7 bases fit TRBD2. V lost 0 bases and J lost 8; bases outside the gene matches: 1. CDR3 size: 13 residues. The germline gives CDR1 MNHNY, CDR2 SVGAGI (reference sequence). CDR3 sequence: CASSYSAGDEQFF. As DNA, the CDR3 is TGTGCCAGCAGTTACTCGGCGGGGGATGAGCAGTTCTTC.

This chain links TRBV6-5 with TRBJ2-7, with 8 nucleotides matching TRBD1. Germline lookup yields CDR1 MNHEY and CDR2 SVGAGI. The V segment lost 7 bases and the J segment 5 bases; nucleotides outside the gene matches: 7. This CDR3 comprises 13 residues. The CDR3 DNA sequence: TGTGCCAGCATCCTGGACAGGGACAACGAGCAGTACTTC. Its translation: CASILDRDNEQYF.

V is TRBV15 and J is TRBJ2-3; TRBD2 is a possible D gene (5 bases). The germline V gene has CDR1 LNHNV and CDR2 YYDKDF (reference sequence). Trimming took off 5 bases at V and 0 bases at J, with 24 bases between the two ends. The CDR3 covers 19 residues. The CDR3 protein is CATSPRERDAHMSTDTQYF. The CDR3, as DNA: TGTGCCACCAGCCCCCGTGAGAGGGATGCACACATGAGCACAGATACGCAGTATTTT.

The CDR3 DNA reads as TGTGCCAGCAGCTTAAGGGGCTCGGGTAGCACAGATACGCAGTATTTT. It codes for CASSLRGSGSTDTQYF. The chain joins TRBV7-3 to TRBJ2-3; a possible D gene is TRBD1 (5 bases). Germline CDR1 and CDR2: SGHTA and FQGTGA. V was pared by 1 base and J by 0 bases, with 11 bases between. The CDR3 consists of 16 residues.

This chain joins TRBV28 and TRBJ2-2, with a tentative D call TRBD1 (5 bases). CDR3 size: 14 residues. The germline V gene has CDR1 MDHEN and CDR2 SYDVKM. V was clipped by 6 bases and J by 0 bases, with 8 bases between them. The CDR3, as DNA: TGTGCCAGCAGAGGGGCTCCGAACACCGGGGAGCTGTTTTTT. It yields the protein CASRGAPNTGELFF.

The chain combines TRBV6-1 with TRBJ1-1; TRBD1 might be the D (5 bases). This CDR3 is 13 amino acids long. V gave up 4 bases and J gave up 4 bases, with 10 bases separating them. Per the germline V gene, CDR1 is MNHNS and CDR2 is SASEGT. The CDR3 reads CASSGGAVTEAFF. Here the CDR3 DNA reads TGTGCCAGCAGTGGCGGGGCAGTCACTGAAGCTTTCTTT.

The V gene is TRBV5-4, the J gene TRBJ2-3; D may be TRBD1 (7 bases). V was cut by 3 bases and J by 0 bases, with 14 bases left in between. Germline values: CDR1 SGHNT, CDR2 YYREEE (reference sequence). CDR3 length: 16 residues. Here the CDR3 reads CASSWRDSRSTDTQYF. The CDR3 DNA is TGTGCCAGCAGCTGGAGGGACAGCCGTAGCACAGATACGCAGTATTTT.

The CDR3 DNA reads as TGTGCCAGCAGCACTACTAGCGGGGGGGCGAATGAGCAGTTCTTC. This codes for CASSTTSGGANEQFF. The chain uses TRBV2 and TRBJ2-1; 13 positions match TRBD2. Per the germline V gene, CDR1 is SNHLY and CDR2 is FYNNEI. V trimming: 6 bases; J trimming: 7 bases; junction bases outside the gene matches: 6. The CDR3 length is 15 residues.

This clone has just one count. This chain connects TRBV5-4 to TRBJ2-2; D is possibly TRBD2 (5 bases). The CDR3 runs 14 residues. The germline V gene encodes CDR1 SGHNT and CDR2 YYREEE (reference sequence). V was clipped by 4 bases and J by 7 bases, with 14 bases between them. CDR3 sequence (DNA): TGTGCCAGCAGCCACGACACTAGGAACGGGGAGCTGTTTTTT. Its protein product is CASSHDTRNGELFF.

This clone was found a few times. This chain links TRBV15 with TRBJ1-5; D ambiguous. The V end lost 3 bases, the J end lost 0 bases, and 9 bases lay between the germline ends. The CDR3 extends over 15 amino acids. Germline lookup yields CDR1 LNHNV and CDR2 YYDKDF (reference sequence). The CDR3: CATSSGGLSNQPQHF. CDR3 DNA sequence: TGTGCCACCAGCAGTGGAGGCCTTAGCAATCAGCCCCAGCATTTT.

The chain recombines TRBV4-1 with TRBJ2-7; 7 nucleotides line up with TRBD2. The germline V gene encodes CDR1 MGHRA and CDR2 YSYEKL. V shed 8 bases, J shed 1 base, and the junction held 5 bases outside the gene matches. The CDR3 sequence is 13 residues long. The CDR3 is CASGDGGSYEQYF. For the CDR3, the DNA is TGCGCCAGCGGCGACGGGGGGTCCTACGAGCAGTACTTC.

CDR3 sequence reads: CASSLRSGSAKTQYF. CDR3 nucleotides: TGTGCCAGCAGCTTGCGGTCGGGGTCAGCGAAGACCCAGTACTTC. The chain couples TRBV5-4 to TRBJ2-5; D is possibly TRBD2 (5 bases). The CDR3 consists of 15 residues. V was clipped by 1 base and J by 6 bases, with 16 bases between them. CDR1 SGHNT and CDR2 YYREEE come from the germline V gene (reference sequence). The full variable domain, in which reference TRBV5-4 and TRBJ2-5 provide the parts outside the CDR3, is ETGVTQSPTHLIKTRGQQVTLRCSSQSGHNTVSWYQQALGQGPQFIFQYYREEENGRGNFPPRFSGLQFPNYSSELNVNALELDDSALYLCASSLRSGSAKTQYFGPGTRLLVL.

V is TRBV6-6 and J is TRBJ1-1, with 9 bases that match TRBD1. The CDR3 has 12 residues. Germline CDR1 reads MNHNY; CDR2 reads SVGAGI (reference sequence). The V and J ends lost 5 bases and 9 bases, in that order; junction bases with no gene match: 4. The CDR3: CASSPGTGKAFF. The CDR3 coding sequence is TGTGCCAGCAGTCCCGGGACAGGGAAAGCTTTCTTT.

The rearrangement joins TRBV7-8 to TRBJ1-4, with D tentatively TRBD1 (6 bases). The germline V and J ends were trimmed by 5 bases and 8 bases, with 15 bases remaining between them. Germline V gives CDR1 SGHVS, CDR2 FQNEAQ. This CDR3 spans 14 amino acids. The CDR3 here is CASSRGNLGEKLFF. The CDR3, as DNA: TGTGCCAGCAGCAGGGGGAATTTAGGGGAAAAACTGTTTTTT.

Written as DNA, the CDR3 is TGTGCCAGCAGCGCAGCGTGCGAGCAGTACTTC. Its protein product is CASSAACEQYF. The chain carries TRBV9 and TRBJ2-7; D unresolved. Germline V gene lookup returns CDR1 SGDLS and CDR2 YYNGEE. The CDR3 runs to 11 residues. Trimming left V 3 bases short and J 6 bases short, with 7 bases between.

The CDR3, as DNA: TGTGCCAGCAGCTTAGGGCTCGCACGGAACCCAGGGGCCCAGTACTTC. It translates to CASSLGLARNPGAQYF. This rearrangement joins TRBV5-6 to TRBJ2-5; tentative D call: TRBD1 (6 bases). The CDR3 covers 16 residues. Per the germline V gene, CDR1 is SGHDT and CDR2 is YYEEEE. V lost 2 bases to trimming and J lost 9 bases, with 23 bases between them.

The chain joins TRBV7-9 to TRBJ2-1; perhaps TRBD2 as D (6 bases). CDR1 is SEHNR, CDR2 FQNEAQ, per germline (reference sequence). The CDR3 runs to 19 residues. Deletions cut 4 bases from V and 0 bases from J, with 22 bases between. The CDR3 reads CASSSTLRDFLSSYNEQFF. DNA of the CDR3: TGTGCCAGCAGCTCCACCCTCAGGGACTTCCTTAGCTCCTACAATGAGCAGTTCTTC.

The chain has TRBV7-2 and TRBJ1-2, with 7 nucleotides matching TRBD1. Germline V gives CDR1 SGHTA, CDR2 FQGNSA. The length of the CDR3 is 14 residues. The V gene end was trimmed by 2 bases and the J gene end by 4 bases; junction bases not matched to a gene: 4. The CDR3 protein is CASSLWDSPYGYTF. Here the CDR3 DNA reads TGTGCCAGCAGCTTATGGGACAGTCCCTATGGCTACACCTTC.

V gene TRBV7-3 combines with J gene TRBJ2-1; 8 nucleotides agree with TRBD1. V shed 8 bases, J shed 9 bases, and the junction held 12 bases outside the gene matches. CDR1 and CDR2 from the germline V gene are SGHTA and FQGTGA. This CDR3 contains 14 residues. The CDR3 sequence: CASPNDQGAGEQFF. The CDR3 nucleotides are TGTGCCAGCCCAAATGACCAGGGGGCGGGTGAGCAGTTCTTC.

The chain is built from TRBV4-1 and TRBJ1-2; no clear D gene. There are 14 residues in the CDR3. Per germline, CDR1 MGHRA and CDR2 YSYEKL. V lost 1 base to trimming and J lost 4 bases, with 10 bases between them. This chain's CDR3 is CASSQAPGVYGYTF. In nucleotides, the CDR3 is TGCGCCAGCAGCCAAGCCCCCGGGGTCTATGGCTACACCTTC.

The rearrangement joins TRBV5-8 to TRBJ2-7; TRBD1 is a possible D gene (5 bases). V was shortened by 1 base and J by 0 bases, with 5 bases between the two germline ends. CDR1 and CDR2 (germline): SGHTS, YDEGEE. This CDR3 spans 13 amino acids. Here the CDR3 DNA reads TGTGCCAGCAGCTTGCAGGGCTCCTACGAGCAGTACTTC. Residues: CASSLQGSYEQYF.

A word on this clone: The germline gene is not matched at one end of the junction; a read error may be the cause. As DNA, the CDR3 is TGTGCCATCATCAAGGCCCGAGGCTTC. This encodes CAIIKARGF. This rearrangement joins TRBV10-3 to TRBJ1-2; D is uncertain. The germline gives CDR1 ENHRY, CDR2 SYGVKD. CDR3 length: 9 residues.

The J gene is TRBJ2-5, the V gene TRBV27; a possible D gene is TRBD2 (6 bases). CDR1 MNHEY and CDR2 SMNVEV come from the germline V gene (reference sequence). The CDR3 has 17 amino acids. Trimming shortened V by 6 bases and J by 2 bases, and 22 bases separated the two germline ends. The CDR3 nucleotides are TGTGCCAGCAGAGGTGGGGGGACGGCTCCATCACAAGAGACCCAGTACTTC. Amino acid sequence: CASRGGGTAPSQETQYF.